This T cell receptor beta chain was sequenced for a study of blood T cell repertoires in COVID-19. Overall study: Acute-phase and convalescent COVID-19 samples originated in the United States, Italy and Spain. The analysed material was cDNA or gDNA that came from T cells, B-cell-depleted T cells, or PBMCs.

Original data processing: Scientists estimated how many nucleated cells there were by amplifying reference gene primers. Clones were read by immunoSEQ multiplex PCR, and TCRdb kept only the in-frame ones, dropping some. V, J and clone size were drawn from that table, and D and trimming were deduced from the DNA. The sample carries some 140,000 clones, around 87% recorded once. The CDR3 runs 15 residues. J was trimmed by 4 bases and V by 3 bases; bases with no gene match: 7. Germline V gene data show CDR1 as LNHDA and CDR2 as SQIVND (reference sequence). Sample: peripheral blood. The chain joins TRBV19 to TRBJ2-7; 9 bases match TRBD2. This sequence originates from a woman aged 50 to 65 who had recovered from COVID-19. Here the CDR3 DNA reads TGTGCCAGTAGTATCCAAGCGGGAGGCAGGTACGAGCAGTACTTC. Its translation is CASSIQAGGRYEQYF.